This passage covers 11 T cell receptor beta chains from one sample sequenced in a study of cytomegalovirus exposure and HLA in healthy donors. Both 60 Vbeta primers and 13 Jbeta primers went into the PCR. The assay was immunoSEQ multiplex PCR, and TCRdb's table has in-frame clones only and misses some. The data hold 90,000 to 150,000 clones, with roughly four fifths observed a single time. Material: PBMCs. The receptors come from a woman in her twenties or thirties in good health and CMV-seropositive.

This clone was found a few times. V is TRBV4-1 and J is TRBJ2-7, with D perhaps TRBD1 (7 bases). Trimming shortened V by 2 bases and J by 2 bases, and 13 bases separated the two germline ends. The CDR3 consists of 15 residues. Germline-derived CDR1 and CDR2 are MGHRA and YSYEKL. The chain's CDR3 is CASSQQGGGTYEQYF. DNA for the CDR3: TGCGCCAGCAGCCAACAAGGGGGCGGGACCTACGAGCAGTACTTC.

This clone was detected a few times. The chain combines TRBV9 with TRBJ2-1, with TRBD1 matching 9 bases. Germline CDR1 is SGDLS and CDR2 is YYNGEE. The CDR3 has 14 residues. V was clipped by 4 bases and J by 5 bases; unmatched bases: 4. CDR3 sequence (DNA): TGTGCCAGCAGCCGGGACAGGGTTGACAATGAGCAGTTCTTC. It encodes CASSRDRVDNEQFF.

In its sample, this clone was seen once. The chain recombines TRBV15 with TRBJ1-5; D is ambiguous. The CDR3 runs to 16 residues. Germline CDR1 and CDR2: LNHNV and YYDKDF (reference sequence). V lost 3 bases and J lost 0, with 12 bases in between. The CDR3 here is CATSRDWAPSNQPQHF. DNA for the CDR3: TGTGCCACCAGCAGGGACTGGGCCCCTAGCAATCAGCCCCAGCATTTT.

This chain links TRBV9 with TRBJ2-1; D is undetermined. V was shortened by 0 bases and J by 0 bases, with 16 bases between the two germline ends. Germline V lookup: CDR1 SGDLS, CDR2 YYNGEE. The CDR3 spans 18 residues. CDR3 region: CASSVGGQPLSSYNEQFF. The CDR3 region has the DNA TGTGCCAGCAGCGTAGGTGGGCAACCACTGAGCTCCTACAATGAGCAGTTCTTC. The full variable domain, in which reference TRBV9 and TRBJ2-1 provide the parts outside the CDR3, is DSGVTQTPKHLITATGQRVTLRCSPRSGDLSVYWYQQSLDQGLQFLIQYYNGEERAKGNILERFSAQQFPDLHSELNLSSLELGDSALYFCASSVGGQPLSSYNEQFFGPGTRLTVL.

This clone was seen once. This chain links TRBV4-1 with TRBJ1-5; maybe TRBD1 (5 bases). From germline, CDR1 is MGHRA and CDR2 YSYEKL. Trimming removed 1 base from V and 0 bases from J, with 10 bases in between. This CDR3 has 16 residues. The DNA of the CDR3 is TGCGCCAGCAGCCAAGGACAGCTTTATAGCAATCAGCCCCAGCATTTT. This gives the protein CASSQGQLYSNQPQHF.

This chain joins TRBV30 and TRBJ2-7; 11 nucleotides align to TRBD2. This CDR3 has 16 amino acids. Germline CDR1 reads GTSNPN; CDR2 reads SVGIG (reference sequence). J gave up 0 bases and V 3 bases, and 7 bases lay outside the gene matches. The CDR3 sequence: CAWRTSGGLSSYEQYF. In DNA, the CDR3 is TGTGCCTGGAGAACTAGCGGGGGCCTTAGCTCCTACGAGCAGTACTTC.

The V call is TRBV28, the J call TRBJ1-5; D is unclear. The CDR3 contains 13 residues. V was cut by 3 bases and J by 3 bases, with 6 bases left in between. Germline lookup yields CDR1 MDHEN and CDR2 SYDVKM. CDR3 region: CASSLRVNQPQHF. The CDR3 region has the DNA TGTGCCAGCAGTTTGAGGGTCAATCAGCCCCAGCATTTT.

The chain recombines TRBV5-1 with TRBJ2-7; TRBD1 matches at 7 bases. With V trimmed by 3 bases and J by 1 base, 7 bases remained unmatched. CDR1 is SGHRS and CDR2 is YFSETQ in the germline V gene. The CDR3 consists of 15 residues. The CDR3 nucleotides are TGCGCCAGCAGCTCCCGGACAGGAGTTTCCTACGAGCAGTACTTC. Translating gives CASSSRTGVSYEQYF. The full variable domain, its missing parts supplied by reference TRBV5-1 and TRBJ2-7, is KAGVTQTPRYLIKTRGQQVTLSCSPISGHRSVSWYQQTPGQGLQFLFEYFSETQRNKGNFPGRFSGRQFSNSRSEMNVSTLELGDSALYLCASSSRTGVSYEQYFGPGTRLTVT.

This clone has a single count. V and J are TRBV7-6 and TRBJ2-6; D is possibly TRBD1 (5 bases). V lost 3 bases to trimming and J lost 0 bases, with 15 bases between them. The CDR3 has 18 amino acids. CDR1 and CDR2 from the germline V gene are SGHVS and FNYEAQ. The CDR3 coding sequence is TGTGCCAGCAGCTTCAGGGCCTTTGATCTCTCTGGGGCCAACGTCCTGACTTTC. Its protein product is CASSFRAFDLSGANVLTF.

The chain's CDR3 is CASSPLAGALTDTQYF. As DNA, the CDR3 is TGTGCCAGCAGTCCTCTAGCGGGGGCTCTCACAGATACGCAGTATTTT. The chain recombines TRBV9 with TRBJ2-3, with 10 positions matching TRBD2. The V segment lost 5 bases and the J segment 2 bases; nucleotides outside the gene matches: 8. This CDR3 contains 16 residues. Germline-derived CDR1 and CDR2 are SGDLS and YYNGEE.

This chain joins TRBV9 and TRBJ2-7; no definite D call. Trimming removed 4 bases from V and 2 bases from J, with 13 bases in between. This CDR3 region has 14 residues. CDR1 is SGDLS and CDR2 is YYNGEE in the germline V gene. The CDR3 DNA reads TGTGCCAGCAGCCCTCTGCGGCGCCCCTACGAGCAGTACTTC. Translated, it gives CASSPLRRPYEQYF.